This T cell receptor beta chain was sequenced for a study of T cells after yellow fever vaccination. Points on this clonotype: Its matching antigen is unknown.

Study-level findings and limits: FACS-sorted repertoires could contain abundant clonotypes contaminating from the bulk population. A minor fraction of clonotypes spanned both CD4 and CD8 compartments. Although the secondary response was weaker, it peaked faster, at day 5 versus 15.

Conversion of TCR transcripts into cDNA relied on 5'RACE template switching, which added a universal primer site and UMIs. One entry per CDR3 protein results from TCRdb running MiXCR on the 5' RACE reads. The sample consists of just under 600,000 distinct CDR3 sequences, about 14% of them appearing once. CDR3 size: 14 residues. Germline V gene sequence: CDR1 SQVTM, CDR2 ANQGSEA. The ends lost 2 bases at V and 6 bases at J; junction bases unmatched: 4. The sequenced sample was PBMCs, obtained on the day of the yellow fever booster vaccination. This clonotype originated in a man in his thirties or forties who received the YFV17D yellow fever vaccine. The chain has TRBV29-1 and TRBJ2-1, with 10 bases identical to TRBD1. CDR3 loop: CSVERDRGGNEQFF. The CDR3 bases are TGCAGCGTTGAACGGGACAGGGGAGGCAATGAGCAGTTCTTC.